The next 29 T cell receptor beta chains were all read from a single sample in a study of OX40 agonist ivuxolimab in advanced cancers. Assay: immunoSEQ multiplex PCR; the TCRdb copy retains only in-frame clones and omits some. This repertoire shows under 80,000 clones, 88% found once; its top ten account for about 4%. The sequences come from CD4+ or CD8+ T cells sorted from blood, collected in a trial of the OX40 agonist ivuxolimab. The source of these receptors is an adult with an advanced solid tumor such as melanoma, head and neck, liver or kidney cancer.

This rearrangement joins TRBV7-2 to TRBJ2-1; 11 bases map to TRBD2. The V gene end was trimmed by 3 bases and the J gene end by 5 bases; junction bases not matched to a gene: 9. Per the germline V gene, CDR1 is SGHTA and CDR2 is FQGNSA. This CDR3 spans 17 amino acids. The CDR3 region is CASSLIPGTSGHNEQFF. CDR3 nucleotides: TGTGCCAGCAGCTTGATCCCGGGGACTAGCGGTCACAATGAGCAGTTCTTC.

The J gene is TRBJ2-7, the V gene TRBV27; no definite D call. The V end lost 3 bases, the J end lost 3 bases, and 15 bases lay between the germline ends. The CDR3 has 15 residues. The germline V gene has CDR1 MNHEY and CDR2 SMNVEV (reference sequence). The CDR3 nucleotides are TGTGCCAGCAGTTTCTCCGGCGCAGAAGTCTACGAGCAGTACTTC. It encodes CASSFSGAEVYEQYF.

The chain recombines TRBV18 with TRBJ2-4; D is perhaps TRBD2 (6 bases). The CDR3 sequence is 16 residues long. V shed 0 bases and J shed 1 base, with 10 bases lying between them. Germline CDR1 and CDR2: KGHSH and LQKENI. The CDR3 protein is CASSPPGTLAKNIQYF. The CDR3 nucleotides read TGTGCCAGCTCACCACCCGGGACTCTCGCCAAAAACATTCAGTACTTC.

The DNA of the CDR3 is TGCGCCAGCAGCTTGCCGGGACAGGCTGGAAACACTGAAGCTTTCTTT. Translated: CASSLPGQAGNTEAFF. V is TRBV5-1 and J is TRBJ1-1; 8 positions agree with TRBD1. Germline V CDR1 and CDR2: SGHRS, YFSETQ. With 1 base clipped from V and 2 bases from J, the junction kept 7 bases outside the gene matches. The length of the CDR3 is 16 residues.

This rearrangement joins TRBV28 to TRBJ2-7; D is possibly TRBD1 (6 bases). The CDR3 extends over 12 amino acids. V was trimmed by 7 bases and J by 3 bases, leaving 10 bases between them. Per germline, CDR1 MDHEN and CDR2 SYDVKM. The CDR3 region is CASKTGIYEQYF. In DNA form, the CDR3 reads TGTGCCAGCAAGACAGGAATCTACGAGCAGTACTTC.

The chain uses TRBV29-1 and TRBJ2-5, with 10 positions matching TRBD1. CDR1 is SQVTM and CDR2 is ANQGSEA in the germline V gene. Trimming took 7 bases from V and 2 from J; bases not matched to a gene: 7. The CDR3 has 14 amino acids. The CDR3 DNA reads TGCAGCGGCAGGACAGGGGGTGGGCAAGAGACCCAGTACTTC. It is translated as CSGRTGGGQETQYF.

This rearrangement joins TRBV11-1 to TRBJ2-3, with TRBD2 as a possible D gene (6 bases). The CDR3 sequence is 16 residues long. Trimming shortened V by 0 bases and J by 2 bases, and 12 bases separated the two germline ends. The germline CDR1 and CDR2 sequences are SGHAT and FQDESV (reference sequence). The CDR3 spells CASSLASGHNTDTQYF. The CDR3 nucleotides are TGTGCCAGCAGCTTAGCTAGCGGCCATAACACAGATACGCAGTATTTT.

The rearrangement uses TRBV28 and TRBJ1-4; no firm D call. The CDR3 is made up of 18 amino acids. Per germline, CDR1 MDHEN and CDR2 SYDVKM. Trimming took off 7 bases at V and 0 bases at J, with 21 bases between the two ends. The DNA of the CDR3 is TGTGCCAGCACTTTGGAATCGGGCCTTGAAGCAACTAATGAAAAACTGTTTTTT. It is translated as CASTLESGLEATNEKLFF.

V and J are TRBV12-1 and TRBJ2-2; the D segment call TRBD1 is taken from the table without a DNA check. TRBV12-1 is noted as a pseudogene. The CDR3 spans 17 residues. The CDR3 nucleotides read TGTGCCAGCAGCTGGGGACGAGGGGGCAGCGTCACCGGGGAGCTGTTTTTT. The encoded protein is CASSWGRGGSVTGELFF.

CDR3 sequence: CASSLLAGPYNEQFF. The CDR3 DNA sequence: TGTGCCAGCAGCTTACTAGCGGGCCCCTACAATGAGCAGTTCTTC. V is TRBV7-9 and J is TRBJ2-1, with 8 bases fitting TRBD2. The CDR3 contains 15 residues. The junction had 2 bases not matched to a gene; V was cut back by 2 bases and J by 2 bases. The germline CDR1 and CDR2 sequences are SEHNR and FQNEAQ (reference sequence).

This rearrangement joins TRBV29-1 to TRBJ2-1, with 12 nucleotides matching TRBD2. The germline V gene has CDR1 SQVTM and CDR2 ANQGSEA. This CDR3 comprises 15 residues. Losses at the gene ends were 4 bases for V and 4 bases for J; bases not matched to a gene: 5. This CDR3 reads CSVGPTSGGYNEQFF. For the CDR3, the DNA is TGCAGCGTTGGGCCGACTAGCGGGGGTTACAATGAGCAGTTCTTC.

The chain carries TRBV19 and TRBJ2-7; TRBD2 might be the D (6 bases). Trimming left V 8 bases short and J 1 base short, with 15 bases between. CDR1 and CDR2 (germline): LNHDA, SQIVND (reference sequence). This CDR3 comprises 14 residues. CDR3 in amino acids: CASRPPGLSYEQYF. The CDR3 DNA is TGTGCCAGTCGCCCTCCGGGACTTTCCTACGAGCAGTACTTC.

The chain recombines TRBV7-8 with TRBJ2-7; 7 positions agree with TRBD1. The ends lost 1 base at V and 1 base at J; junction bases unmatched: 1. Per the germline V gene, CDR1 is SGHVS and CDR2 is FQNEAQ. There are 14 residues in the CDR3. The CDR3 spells CASSLGDRSYEQYF. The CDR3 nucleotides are TGTGCCAGCAGCTTAGGGGACAGATCCTACGAGCAGTACTTC. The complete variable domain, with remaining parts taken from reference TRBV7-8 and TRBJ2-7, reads GAGVSQSPRYKVAKRGQDVALRCDPISGHVSLFWYQQALGQGPEFLTYFQNEAQLDKSGLPSDRFFAERPEGSVSTLKIQRTQQEDSAVYLCASSLGDRSYEQYFGPGTRLTVT.

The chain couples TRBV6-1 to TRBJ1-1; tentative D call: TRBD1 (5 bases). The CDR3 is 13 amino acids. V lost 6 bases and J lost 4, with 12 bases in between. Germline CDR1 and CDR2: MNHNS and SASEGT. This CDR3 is CASRETGPTEAFF. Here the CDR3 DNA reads TGTGCCAGCAGAGAAACAGGACCCACTGAAGCTTTCTTT.

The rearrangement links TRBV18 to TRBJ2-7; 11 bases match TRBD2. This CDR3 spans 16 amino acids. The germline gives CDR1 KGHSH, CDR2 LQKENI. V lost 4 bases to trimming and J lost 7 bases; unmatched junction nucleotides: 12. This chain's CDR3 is CASSRGPGLAALEQYF. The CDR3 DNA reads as TGTGCCAGCTCACGAGGGCCGGGACTAGCGGCACTAGAGCAGTACTTC. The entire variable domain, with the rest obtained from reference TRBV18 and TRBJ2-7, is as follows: NAGVMQNPRHLVRRRGQEARLRCSPMKGHSHVYWYRQLPEEGLKFMVYLQKENIIDESGMPKERFSAEFPKEGPSILRIQQVVRGDSAAYFCASSRGPGLAALEQYFGPGTRLTVT.

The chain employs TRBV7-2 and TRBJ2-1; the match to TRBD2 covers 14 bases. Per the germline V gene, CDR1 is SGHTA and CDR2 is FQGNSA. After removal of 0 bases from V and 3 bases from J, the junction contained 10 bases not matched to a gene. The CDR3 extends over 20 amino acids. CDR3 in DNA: TGTGCCAGCAGCTTAGCGCTGACTAGCGGGAGGGCCTTTCGCTACAATGAGCAGTTCTTC. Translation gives CASSLALTSGRAFRYNEQFF.

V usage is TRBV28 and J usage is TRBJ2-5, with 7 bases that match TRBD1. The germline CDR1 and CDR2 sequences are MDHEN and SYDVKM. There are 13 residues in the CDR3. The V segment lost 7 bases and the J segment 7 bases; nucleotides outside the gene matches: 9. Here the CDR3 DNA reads TGTGCCAGCAACACAGGGGCGAGAGGGACCCAGTACTTC. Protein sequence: CASNTGARGTQYF.

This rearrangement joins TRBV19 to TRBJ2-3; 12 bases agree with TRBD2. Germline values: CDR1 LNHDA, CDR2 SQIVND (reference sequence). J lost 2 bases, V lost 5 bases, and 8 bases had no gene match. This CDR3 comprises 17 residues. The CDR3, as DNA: TGTGCCAGTAGTCCCACTAGCGGGAGGCCTTCCACAGATACGCAGTATTTT. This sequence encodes CASSPTSGRPSTDTQYF. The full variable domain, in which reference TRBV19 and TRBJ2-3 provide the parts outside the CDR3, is DGGITQSPKYLFRKEGQNVTLSCEQNLNHDAMYWYRQDPGQGLRLIYYSQIVNDFQKGDIAEGYSVSREKKESFPLTVTSAQKNPTAFYLCASSPTSGRPSTDTQYFGPGTRLTVL.

The CDR3 is CASSLAGAPTDTQYF. CDR3 in DNA: TGTGCCAGCAGCTTAGCAGGGGCGCCCACAGATACGCAGTATTTT. This rearrangement joins TRBV7-2 to TRBJ2-3; possible D gene TRBD1, 5 bases. Trimming stripped 0 bases from V and 2 bases from J, with 9 bases between. The CDR3 runs to 15 residues. CDR1 and CDR2 from the germline V gene are SGHTA and FQGNSA.

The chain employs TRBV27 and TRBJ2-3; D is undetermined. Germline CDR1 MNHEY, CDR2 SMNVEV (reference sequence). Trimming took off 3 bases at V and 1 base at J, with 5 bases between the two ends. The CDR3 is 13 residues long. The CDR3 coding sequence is TGTGCCAGCAGTTTGCGCGGCACAGATACGCAGTATTTT. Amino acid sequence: CASSLRGTDTQYF.

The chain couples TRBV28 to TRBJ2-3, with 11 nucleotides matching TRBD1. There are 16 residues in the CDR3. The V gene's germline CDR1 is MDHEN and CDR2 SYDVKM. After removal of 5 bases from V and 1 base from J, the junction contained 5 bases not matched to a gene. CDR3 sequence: CASSPGTGGGTDTQYF. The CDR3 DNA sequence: TGTGCCAGCAGTCCCGGGACAGGGGGAGGCACAGATACGCAGTATTTT. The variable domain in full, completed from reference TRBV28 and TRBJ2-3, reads DVKVTQSSRYLVKRTGEKVFLECVQDMDHENMFWYRQDPGLGLRLIYFSYDVKMKEKGDIPEGYSVSREKKERFSLILESASTNQTSMYLCASSPGTGGGTDTQYFGPGTRLTVL.

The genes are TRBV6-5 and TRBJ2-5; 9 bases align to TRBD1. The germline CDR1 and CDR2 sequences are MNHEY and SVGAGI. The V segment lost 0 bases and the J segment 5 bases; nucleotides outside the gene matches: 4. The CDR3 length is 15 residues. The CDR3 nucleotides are TGTGCCAGCAGTTACTCGTGGGGACAGGGCGAGACCCAGTACTTC. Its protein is CASSYSWGQGETQYF.

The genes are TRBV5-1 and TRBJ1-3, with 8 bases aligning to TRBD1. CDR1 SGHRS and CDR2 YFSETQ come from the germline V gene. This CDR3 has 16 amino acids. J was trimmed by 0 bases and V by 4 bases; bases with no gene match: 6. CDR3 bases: TGCGCCAGCAGCAGTTCAGGGGGCCTCTCTGGAAACACCATATATTTT. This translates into CASSSSGGLSGNTIYF.

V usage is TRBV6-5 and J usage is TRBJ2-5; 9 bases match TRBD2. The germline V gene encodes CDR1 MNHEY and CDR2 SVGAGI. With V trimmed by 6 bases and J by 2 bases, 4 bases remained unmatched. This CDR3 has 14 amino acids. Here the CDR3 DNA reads TGTGCCAGCAGCCAGGGACTAGCACAAGAGACCCAGTACTTC. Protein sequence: CASSQGLAQETQYF.

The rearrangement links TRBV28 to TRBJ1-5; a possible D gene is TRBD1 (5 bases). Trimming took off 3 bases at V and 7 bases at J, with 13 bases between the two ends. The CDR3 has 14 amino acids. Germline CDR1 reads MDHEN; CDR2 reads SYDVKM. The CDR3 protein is CASSFLGRDQPQHF. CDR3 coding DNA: TGTGCCAGCAGTTTTCTCGGGCGGGACCAGCCCCAGCATTTT.

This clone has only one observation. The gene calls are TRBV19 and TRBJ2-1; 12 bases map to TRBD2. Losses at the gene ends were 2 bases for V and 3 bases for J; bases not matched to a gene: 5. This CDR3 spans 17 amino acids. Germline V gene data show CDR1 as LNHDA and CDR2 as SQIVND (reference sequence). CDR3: CASSIRLAGAVYNEQFF. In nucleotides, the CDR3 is TGTGCCAGTAGTATAAGACTAGCGGGAGCGGTCTACAATGAGCAGTTCTTC.

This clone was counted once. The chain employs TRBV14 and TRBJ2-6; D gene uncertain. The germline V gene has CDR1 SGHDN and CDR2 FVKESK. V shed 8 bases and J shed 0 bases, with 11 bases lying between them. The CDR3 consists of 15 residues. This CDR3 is CASGHQPSGANVLTF. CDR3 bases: TGTGCCAGCGGGCATCAACCCTCTGGGGCCAACGTCCTGACTTTC.

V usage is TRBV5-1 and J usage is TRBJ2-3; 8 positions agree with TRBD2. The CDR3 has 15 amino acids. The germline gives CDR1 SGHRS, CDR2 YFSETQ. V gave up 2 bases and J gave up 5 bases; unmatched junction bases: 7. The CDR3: CASSLTAGAGDTQYF. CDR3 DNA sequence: TGCGCCAGCAGCTTAACAGCGGGGGCGGGAGATACGCAGTATTTT.

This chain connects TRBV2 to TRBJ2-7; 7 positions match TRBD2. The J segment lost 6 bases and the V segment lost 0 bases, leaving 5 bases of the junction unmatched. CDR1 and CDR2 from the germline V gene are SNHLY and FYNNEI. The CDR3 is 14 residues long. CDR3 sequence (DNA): TGTGCCAGCAGTGAAGCGGGAGGGGTCGCCGAGCAGTACTTC. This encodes CASSEAGGVAEQYF.